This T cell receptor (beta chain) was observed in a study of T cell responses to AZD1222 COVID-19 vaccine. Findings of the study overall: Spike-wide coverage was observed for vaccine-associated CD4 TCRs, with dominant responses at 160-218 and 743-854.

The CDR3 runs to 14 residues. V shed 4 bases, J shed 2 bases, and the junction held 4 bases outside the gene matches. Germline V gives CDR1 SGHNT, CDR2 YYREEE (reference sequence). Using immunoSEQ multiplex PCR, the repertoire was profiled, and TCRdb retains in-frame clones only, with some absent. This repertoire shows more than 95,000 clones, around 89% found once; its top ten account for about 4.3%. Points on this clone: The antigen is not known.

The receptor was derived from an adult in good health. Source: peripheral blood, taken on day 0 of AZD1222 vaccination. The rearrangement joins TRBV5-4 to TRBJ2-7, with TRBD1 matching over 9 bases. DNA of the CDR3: TGTGCCAGCAGCCCCCGGGACAGGGCCTACGAGCAGTACTTC. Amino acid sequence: CASSPRDRAYEQYF.